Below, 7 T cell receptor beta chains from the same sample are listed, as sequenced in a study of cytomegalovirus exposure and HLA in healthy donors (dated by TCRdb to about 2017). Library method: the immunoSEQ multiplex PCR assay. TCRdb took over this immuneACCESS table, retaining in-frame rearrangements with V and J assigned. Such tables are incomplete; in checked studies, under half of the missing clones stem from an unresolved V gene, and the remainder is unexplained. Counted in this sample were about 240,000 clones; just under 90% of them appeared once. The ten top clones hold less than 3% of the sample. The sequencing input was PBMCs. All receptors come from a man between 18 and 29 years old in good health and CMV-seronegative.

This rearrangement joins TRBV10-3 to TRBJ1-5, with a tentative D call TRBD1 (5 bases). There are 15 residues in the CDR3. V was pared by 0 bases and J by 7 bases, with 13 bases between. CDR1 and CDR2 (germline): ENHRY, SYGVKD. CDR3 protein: CAISESGQVGQPQHF. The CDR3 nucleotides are TGTGCCATCAGTGAGTCGGGGCAGGTGGGCCAGCCCCAGCATTTT.

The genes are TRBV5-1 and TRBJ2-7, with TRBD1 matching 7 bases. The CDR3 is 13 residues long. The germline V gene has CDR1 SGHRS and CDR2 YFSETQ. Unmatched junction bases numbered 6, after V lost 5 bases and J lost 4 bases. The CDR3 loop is CASRTGMRYEQYF. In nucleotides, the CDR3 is TGCGCCAGCAGGACAGGGATGAGATACGAGCAGTACTTC.

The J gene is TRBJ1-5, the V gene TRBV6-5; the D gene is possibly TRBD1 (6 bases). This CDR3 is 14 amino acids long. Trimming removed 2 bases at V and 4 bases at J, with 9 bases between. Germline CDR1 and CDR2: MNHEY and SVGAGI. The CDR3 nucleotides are TGTGCCAGCAGTTACGACGGGACAAATCAGCCCCAGCATTTT. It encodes CASSYDGTNQPQHF.

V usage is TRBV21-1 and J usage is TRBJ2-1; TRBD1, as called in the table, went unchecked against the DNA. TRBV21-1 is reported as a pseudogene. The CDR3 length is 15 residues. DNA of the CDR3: TGTGCCAGCAGCGCACCCGGGACAGGGAACAATGAGCAGTTCTTC. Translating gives CASSAPGTGNNEQFF.

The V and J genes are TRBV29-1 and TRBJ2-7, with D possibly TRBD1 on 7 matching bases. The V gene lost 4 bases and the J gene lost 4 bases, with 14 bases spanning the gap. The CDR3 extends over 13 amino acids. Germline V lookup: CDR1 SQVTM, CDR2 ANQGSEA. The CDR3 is CSVGAGTAYEQYF. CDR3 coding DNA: TGCAGCGTTGGCGCGGGGACAGCGTACGAGCAGTACTTC.

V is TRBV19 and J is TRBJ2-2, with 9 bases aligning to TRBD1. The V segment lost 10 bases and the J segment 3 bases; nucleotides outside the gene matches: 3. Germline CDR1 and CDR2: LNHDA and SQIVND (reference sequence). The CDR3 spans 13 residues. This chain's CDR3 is CATWTGDTGELFF. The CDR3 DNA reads TGTGCCACTTGGACAGGGGACACCGGGGAGCTGTTTTTT.

Here the CDR3 DNA reads TGTGCCAGCAGCTTCTCGTACGAGCAGTACTTC. It specifies CASSFSYEQYF. This chain links TRBV5-6 with TRBJ2-7, with D unresolved. This CDR3 spans 11 amino acids. Germline assignment: CDR1 SGHDT and CDR2 YYEEEE. With 2 bases removed from V and 4 bases from J, the gap between germline ends came to 4 bases.